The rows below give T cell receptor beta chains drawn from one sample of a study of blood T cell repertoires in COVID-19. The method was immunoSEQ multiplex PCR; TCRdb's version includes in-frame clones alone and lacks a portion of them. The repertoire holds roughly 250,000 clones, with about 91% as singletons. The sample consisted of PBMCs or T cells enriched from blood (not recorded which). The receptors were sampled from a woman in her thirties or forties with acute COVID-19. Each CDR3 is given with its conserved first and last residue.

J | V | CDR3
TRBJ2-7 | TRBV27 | CASSQGLAGGLYEQYF
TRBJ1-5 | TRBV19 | CASSIVTGAVQPQHF
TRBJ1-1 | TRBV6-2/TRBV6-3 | CASSVTGTGGPSRAFF
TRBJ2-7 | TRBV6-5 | CASSYSRDSYSYEQYF
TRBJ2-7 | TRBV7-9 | CASSSQGYEQYF
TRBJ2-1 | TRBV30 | CAWIPPQGGYNEQFF
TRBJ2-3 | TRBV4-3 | CASSHVGVTDTQYF
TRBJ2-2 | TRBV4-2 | CASSHKGAGELFF
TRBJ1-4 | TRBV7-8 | CASSPEPAPAANEKLFF
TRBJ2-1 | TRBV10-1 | CASSESTGQPNIQQFF
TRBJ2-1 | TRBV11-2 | CASSLDRGLGVYNEQFF
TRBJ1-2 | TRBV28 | CASSLGQGIYGYTF
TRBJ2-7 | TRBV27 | CASSLAGRGTYEQYF
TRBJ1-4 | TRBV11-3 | CASGGGLGEKLFF
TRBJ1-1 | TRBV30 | CAWKGPDSPNTEAFF
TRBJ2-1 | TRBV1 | CTSSRDCLYNEQFF
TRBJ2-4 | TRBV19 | CASRPQGNKNIQYF
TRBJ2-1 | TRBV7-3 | CASSLGLQGVRFF
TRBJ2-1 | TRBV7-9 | CASSPRDRGSYEQFF
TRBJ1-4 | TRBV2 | CASNQQGVATNEKLFF
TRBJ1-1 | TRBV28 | CASSPPIGQGLNTEAFF
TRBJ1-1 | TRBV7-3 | CASSLTRGNTEAFF
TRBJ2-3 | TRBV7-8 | CASSLGLRAGGPDTQYF
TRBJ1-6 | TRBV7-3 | CASSLDRGVDSPLHF
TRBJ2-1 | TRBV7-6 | CASSLGTGATYNEQFF
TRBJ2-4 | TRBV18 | CASSPPKTEGNIQYF
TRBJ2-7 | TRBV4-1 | CASSSVHGLAGTYEQYF
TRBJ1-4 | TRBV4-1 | CASSQVQGFEKLFF
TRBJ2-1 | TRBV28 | CASSFARLEGLKQFF
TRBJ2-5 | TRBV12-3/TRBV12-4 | CASRRAWTETQYF
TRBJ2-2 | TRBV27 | CASSLRQPSSPNTGELFF
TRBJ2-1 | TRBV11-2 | CASRTLAGALYNEQFF
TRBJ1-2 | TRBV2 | CASSPGRYTF
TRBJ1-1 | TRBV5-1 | CASSLTGEATEAFF
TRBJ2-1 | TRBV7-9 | CASSALAGPYNEQFF
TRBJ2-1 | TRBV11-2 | CASSWGLAGEVEQFF
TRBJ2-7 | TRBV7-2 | CASSLSPGTAIYEQYF
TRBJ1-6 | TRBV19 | CASSMQGRNSPLHF
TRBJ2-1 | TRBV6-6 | CASRTSARGYDNEQFF
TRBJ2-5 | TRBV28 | CASSPRYRGQVETQYF
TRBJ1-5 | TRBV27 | CASSLRGLSNQPQHF
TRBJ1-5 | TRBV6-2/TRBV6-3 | CASSYSSRGSNQPQHF
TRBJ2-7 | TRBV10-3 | CAISPSNRQGIYEQYF
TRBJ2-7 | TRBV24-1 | CATSEPTGSDEQYF
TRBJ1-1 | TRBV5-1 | CASRNIGNTEAFF
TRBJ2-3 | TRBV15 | CATSLTENTDTQYF
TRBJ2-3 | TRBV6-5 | CASSPTSGKTDTQYF
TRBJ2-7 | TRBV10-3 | CAISEGDRGTYEQYF
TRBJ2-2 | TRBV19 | CAVRDRANTGELFF
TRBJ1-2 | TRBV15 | CATSSERGDGYTF
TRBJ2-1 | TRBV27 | CASSLQAGLSYNEQFF
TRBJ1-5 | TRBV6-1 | CASSEVGGHQPQHF
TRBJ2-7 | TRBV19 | CASSIQPDSYEQYF
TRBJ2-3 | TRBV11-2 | CASSFGGRDTQYF
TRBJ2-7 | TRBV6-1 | CASSEGLPYEQYF
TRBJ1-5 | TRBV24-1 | CATSAGQLQPQHF